This passage covers 7 T cell receptor beta chains from one sample sequenced in a study of T cells in Graves' hyperthyroidism and ophthalmopathy. RNA transcripts served as the template for amplifying TCR beta CDR3 regions. First-round RT-PCR targeting the TCR CDR3 was performed with the HTBI primer set. In TCRdb, the multiplex PCR reads were re-called with MiXCR into one record per CDR3 protein. This repertoire shows some 350,000 distinct CDR3 sequences, about an eighth found once; its top ten account for approximately 35%. The sequenced material came from blood. Source of these receptors: a middle-aged woman with Graves' ophthalmopathy.

The V and J genes are TRBV5-1 and TRBJ2-2; no clear D. This CDR3 has 14 amino acids. Germline CDR1 and CDR2: SGHRS and YFSETQ. V was clipped by 9 bases and J by 1 base, with 13 bases between them. The CDR3 loop reads CATSNAGNTGELFF. The CDR3 DNA reads as TGCGCCACCTCGAATGCAGGGAACACCGGGGAGCTGTTTTTT.

This chain connects TRBV24-1 to TRBJ2-1, with 11 bases fitting TRBD2. The CDR3 extends over 15 amino acids. Trimming cost V 4 bases and J 9 bases; bases outside gene matches: 7. Germline loops: CDR1 KGHDR, CDR2 SFDVKD. The DNA for the CDR3 is TGTGCCACCAGTGAGATAGCGGGAGGGCCGAGTGAGCAGTTCTTC. The encoded protein is CATSEIAGGPSEQFF.

This clonotype was detected ten times or more. This CDR3 is CSARRGTGGSGTEAFF. The DNA of the CDR3 is TGCAGTGCTAGACGCGGGACAGGGGGTTCGGGCACTGAAGCTTTCTTT. The chain recombines TRBV20-1 with TRBJ1-1, with 11 bases identical to TRBD1. V lost 2 bases and J lost 4; bases outside the gene matches: 9. This CDR3 spans 16 amino acids. Germline V gives CDR1 DFQATT, CDR2 SNEGSKA (reference sequence).

The rearrangement uses TRBV5-1 and TRBJ2-2; TRBD2 matches at 7 bases. Germline V CDR1 and CDR2: SGHRS, YFSETQ. J lost 5 bases, V lost 2 bases, and 3 bases had no gene match. This CDR3 spans 14 amino acids. CDR3 in amino acids: CASSLLATTGELFF. CDR3 coding DNA: TGCGCCAGCAGCTTACTAGCGACTACCGGGGAGCTGTTTTTT.

This clonotype was picked up a small number of times. V gene TRBV29-1 combines with J gene TRBJ2-3; 14 nucleotides match TRBD2. Trimming at V came to 7 bases and at J to 0 bases, leaving 9 bases not matched to a gene. Germline lookup yields CDR1 SQVTM and CDR2 ANQGSEA. The CDR3 is made up of 17 amino acids. This CDR3 is CSAMGLAGVTSTDTQYF. Written as DNA, the CDR3 is TGCAGCGCCATGGGACTAGCGGGGGTGACTAGCACAGATACGCAGTATTTT.

V usage is TRBV7-2 and J usage is TRBJ2-2, with 12 nucleotides matching TRBD2. The CDR3 is 16 amino acids. The trim removed 4 bases at V and 5 bases at J, leaving 5 bases unmatched. Germline V gene data show CDR1 as SGHTA and CDR2 as FQGNSA. Written as DNA, the CDR3 is TGTGCCAGCAGCTCTGCTAGCGGGGGGGCTACCGGGGAGCTGTTTTTT. Protein: CASSSASGGATGELFF.

This clonotype was counted ten times or more. The chain recombines TRBV6-5 with TRBJ2-1, with 10 nucleotides matching TRBD1. CDR3 size: 16 residues. CDR1 MNHEY and CDR2 SVGAGI come from the germline V gene. The J segment lost 10 bases and the V segment lost 4 bases, leaving 13 bases of the junction unmatched. The CDR3 region is CASSSRPGTGVSEQFF. CDR3 nucleotides: TGTGCCAGCAGTTCTCGACCCGGGACAGGGGTGTCCGAGCAGTTCTTC.